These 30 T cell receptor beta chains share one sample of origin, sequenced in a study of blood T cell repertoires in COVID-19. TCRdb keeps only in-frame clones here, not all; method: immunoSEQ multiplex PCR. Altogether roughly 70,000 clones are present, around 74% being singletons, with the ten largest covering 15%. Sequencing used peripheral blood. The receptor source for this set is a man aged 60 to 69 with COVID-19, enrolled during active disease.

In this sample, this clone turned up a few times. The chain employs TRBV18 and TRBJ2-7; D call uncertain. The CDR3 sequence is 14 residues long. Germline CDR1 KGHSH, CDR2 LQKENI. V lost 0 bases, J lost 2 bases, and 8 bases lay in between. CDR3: CASSPPTPTYEQYF. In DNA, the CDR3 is TGTGCCAGCTCACCACCGACTCCAACCTACGAGCAGTACTTC.

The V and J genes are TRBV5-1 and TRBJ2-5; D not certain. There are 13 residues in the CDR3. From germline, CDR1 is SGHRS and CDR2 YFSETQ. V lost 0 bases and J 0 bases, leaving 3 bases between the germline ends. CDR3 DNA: TGCGCCAGCAGCTTGGGAGACCAAGAGACCCAGTACTTC. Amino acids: CASSLGDQETQYF.

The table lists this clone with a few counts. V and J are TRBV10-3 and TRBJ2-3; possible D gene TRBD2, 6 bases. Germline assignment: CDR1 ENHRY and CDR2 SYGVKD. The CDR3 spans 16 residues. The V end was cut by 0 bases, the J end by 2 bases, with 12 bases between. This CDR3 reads CAISESRAGNTDTQYF. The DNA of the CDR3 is TGTGCCATCAGTGAGTCGAGGGCGGGGAACACAGATACGCAGTATTTT.

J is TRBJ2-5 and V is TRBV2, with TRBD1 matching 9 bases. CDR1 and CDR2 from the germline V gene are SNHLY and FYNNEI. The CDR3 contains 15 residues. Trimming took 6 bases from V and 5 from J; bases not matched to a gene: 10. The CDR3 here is CASRGQGGNFETQYF. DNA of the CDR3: TGTGCCAGCAGGGGACAGGGTGGAAATTTTGAGACCCAGTACTTC.

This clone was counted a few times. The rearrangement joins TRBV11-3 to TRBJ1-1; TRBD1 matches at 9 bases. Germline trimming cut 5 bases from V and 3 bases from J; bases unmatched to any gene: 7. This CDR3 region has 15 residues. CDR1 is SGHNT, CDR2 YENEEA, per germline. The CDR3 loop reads CASSPWTGEHTEAFF. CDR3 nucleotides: TGTGCCAGCAGCCCTTGGACAGGGGAGCACACTGAAGCTTTCTTT.

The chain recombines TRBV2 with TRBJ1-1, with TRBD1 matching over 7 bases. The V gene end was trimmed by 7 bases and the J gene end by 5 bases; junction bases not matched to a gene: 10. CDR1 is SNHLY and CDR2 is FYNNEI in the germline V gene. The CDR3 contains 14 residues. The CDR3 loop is CASTIRQGSTEAFF. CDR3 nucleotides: TGTGCCAGCACCATCAGACAGGGTTCGACTGAAGCTTTCTTT. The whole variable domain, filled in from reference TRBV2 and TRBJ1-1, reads EPEVTQTPSHQVTQMGQEVILRCVPISNHLYFYWYRQILGQKVEFLVSFYNNEISEKSEIFDDQFSVERPDGSNFTLKIRSTKLEDSAMYFCASTIRQGSTEAFFGQGTRLTVV.

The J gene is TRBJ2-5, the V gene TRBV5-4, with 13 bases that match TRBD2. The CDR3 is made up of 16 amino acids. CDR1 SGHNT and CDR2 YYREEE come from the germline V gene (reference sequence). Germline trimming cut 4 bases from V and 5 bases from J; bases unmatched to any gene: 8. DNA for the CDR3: TGTGCCAGCAGCAGGGGTGGACTAGCGGGGGTGGAGACCCAGTACTTC. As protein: CASSRGGLAGVETQYF.

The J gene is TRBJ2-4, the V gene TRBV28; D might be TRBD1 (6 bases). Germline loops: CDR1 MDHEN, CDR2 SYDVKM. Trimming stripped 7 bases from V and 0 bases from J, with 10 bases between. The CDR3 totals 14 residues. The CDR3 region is CASTDSVAKNIQYF. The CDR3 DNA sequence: TGTGCCAGCACGGACAGTGTAGCCAAAAACATTCAGTACTTC.

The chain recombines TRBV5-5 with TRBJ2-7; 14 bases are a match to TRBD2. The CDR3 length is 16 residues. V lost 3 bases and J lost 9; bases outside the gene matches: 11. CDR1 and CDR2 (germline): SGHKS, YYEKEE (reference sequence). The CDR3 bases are TGTGCCAGCAGCTCAAACTTCGGGACTAGCGGGAGCGGGCAGTACTTC. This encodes CASSSNFGTSGSGQYF.

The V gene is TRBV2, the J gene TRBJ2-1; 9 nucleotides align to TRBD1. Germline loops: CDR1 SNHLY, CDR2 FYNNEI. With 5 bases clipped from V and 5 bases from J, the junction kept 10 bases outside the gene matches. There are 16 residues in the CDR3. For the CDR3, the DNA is TGTGCCAGCAGTACAACTCCGGGACAGGGTAACAATGAGCAGTTCTTC. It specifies CASSTTPGQGNNEQFF. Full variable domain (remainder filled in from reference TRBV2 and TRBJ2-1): EPEVTQTPSHQVTQMGQEVILRCVPISNHLYFYWYRQILGQKVEFLVSFYNNEISEKSEIFDDQFSVERPDGSNFTLKIRSTKLEDSAMYFCASSTTPGQGNNEQFFGPGTRLTVL.

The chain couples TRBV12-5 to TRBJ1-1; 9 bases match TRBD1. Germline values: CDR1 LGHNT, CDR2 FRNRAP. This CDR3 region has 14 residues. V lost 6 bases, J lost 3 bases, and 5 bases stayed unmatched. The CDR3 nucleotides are TGTGCTAGTGGCCTACAGGGGGCGTACACTGAAGCTTTCTTT. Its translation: CASGLQGAYTEAFF.

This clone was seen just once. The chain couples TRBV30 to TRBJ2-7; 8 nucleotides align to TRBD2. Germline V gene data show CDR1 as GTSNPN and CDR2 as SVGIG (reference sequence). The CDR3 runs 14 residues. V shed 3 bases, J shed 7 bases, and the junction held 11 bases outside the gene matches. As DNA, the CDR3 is TGTGCCTGGAGAACGACGGGAGGGCCAAGAGAGCAGTACTTC. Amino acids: CAWRTTGGPREQYF.

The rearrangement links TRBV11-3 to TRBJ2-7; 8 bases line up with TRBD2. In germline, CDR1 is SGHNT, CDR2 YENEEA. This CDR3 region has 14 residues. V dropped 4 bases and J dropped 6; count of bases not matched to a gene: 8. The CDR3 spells CASSSTRGGLEQYF. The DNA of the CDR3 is TGTGCCAGCAGCTCAACCCGGGGGGGGCTCGAGCAGTACTTC.

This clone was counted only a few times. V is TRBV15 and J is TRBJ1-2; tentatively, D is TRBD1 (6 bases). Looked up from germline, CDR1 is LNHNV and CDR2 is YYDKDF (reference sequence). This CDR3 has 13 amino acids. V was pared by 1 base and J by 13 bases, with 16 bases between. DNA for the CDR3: TGTGCCACCAGCAGAGGGGGGAGGGGGACCGCCACCTTC. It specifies CATSRGGRGTATF.

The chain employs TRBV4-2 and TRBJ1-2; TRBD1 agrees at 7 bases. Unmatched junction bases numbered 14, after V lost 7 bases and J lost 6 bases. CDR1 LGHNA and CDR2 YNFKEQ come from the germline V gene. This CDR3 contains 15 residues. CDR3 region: CASKGDSAGFDGYTF. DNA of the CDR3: TGTGCCAGCAAAGGGGACAGTGCGGGGTTCGATGGCTACACCTTC.

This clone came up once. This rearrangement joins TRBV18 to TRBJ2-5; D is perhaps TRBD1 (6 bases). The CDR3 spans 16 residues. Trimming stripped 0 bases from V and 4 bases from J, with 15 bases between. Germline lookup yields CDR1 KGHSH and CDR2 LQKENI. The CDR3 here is CASSPPQQGFRETQYF. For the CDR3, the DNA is TGTGCCAGCTCACCACCCCAACAGGGTTTTCGAGAGACCCAGTACTTC.

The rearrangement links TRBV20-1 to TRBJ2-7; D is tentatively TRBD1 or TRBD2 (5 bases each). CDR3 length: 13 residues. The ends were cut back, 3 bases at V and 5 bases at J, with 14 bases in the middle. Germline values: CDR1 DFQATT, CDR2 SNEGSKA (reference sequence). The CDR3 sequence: CSASEGTGDEQYF. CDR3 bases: TGCAGTGCTAGTGAGGGAACAGGCGACGAGCAGTACTTC.

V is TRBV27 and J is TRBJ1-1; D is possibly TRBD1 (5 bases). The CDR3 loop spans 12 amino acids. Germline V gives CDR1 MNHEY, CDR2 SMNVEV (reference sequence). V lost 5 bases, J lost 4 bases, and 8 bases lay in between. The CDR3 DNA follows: TGTGCCAGCAGTGTCGGGGGCACTGAAGCTTTCTTT. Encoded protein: CASSVGGTEAFF.

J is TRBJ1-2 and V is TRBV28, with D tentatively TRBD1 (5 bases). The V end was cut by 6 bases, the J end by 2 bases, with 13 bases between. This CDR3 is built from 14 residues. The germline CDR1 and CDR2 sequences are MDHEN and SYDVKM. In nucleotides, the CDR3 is TGTGCCAGCAGGACCGGGACTCTAAACTATGGCTACACCTTC. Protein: CASRTGTLNYGYTF.

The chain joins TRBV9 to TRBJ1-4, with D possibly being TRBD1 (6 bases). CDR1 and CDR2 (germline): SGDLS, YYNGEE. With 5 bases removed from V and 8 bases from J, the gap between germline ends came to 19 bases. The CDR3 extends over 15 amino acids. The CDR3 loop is CASSPIEGGGEKLFF. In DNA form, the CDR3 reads TGTGCCAGCAGTCCGATCGAGGGCGGGGGCGAAAAACTGTTTTTT.

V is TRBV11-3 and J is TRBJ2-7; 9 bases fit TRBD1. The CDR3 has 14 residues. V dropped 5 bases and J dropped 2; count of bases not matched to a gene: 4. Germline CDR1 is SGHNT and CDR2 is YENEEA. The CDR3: CASSQGQGPYEQYF. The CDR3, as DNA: TGTGCCAGCAGCCAAGGACAGGGGCCCTACGAGCAGTACTTC.

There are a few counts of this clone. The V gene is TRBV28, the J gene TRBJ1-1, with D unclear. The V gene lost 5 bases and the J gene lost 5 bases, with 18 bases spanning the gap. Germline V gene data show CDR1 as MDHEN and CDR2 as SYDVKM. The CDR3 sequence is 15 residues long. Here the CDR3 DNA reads TGTGCCAGCAGTCTCGATCAAGGGCCGGGGACTGAAGCTTTCTTT. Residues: CASSLDQGPGTEAFF.

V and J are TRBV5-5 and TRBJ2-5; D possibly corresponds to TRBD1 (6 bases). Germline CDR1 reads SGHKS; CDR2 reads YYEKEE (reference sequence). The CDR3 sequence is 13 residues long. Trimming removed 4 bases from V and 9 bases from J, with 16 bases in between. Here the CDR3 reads CASSGVTGIAQYF. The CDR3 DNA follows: TGTGCCAGCAGCGGGGTAACAGGGATCGCCCAGTACTTC. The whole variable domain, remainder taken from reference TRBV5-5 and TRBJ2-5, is DAGVTQSPTHLIKTRGQQVTLRCSPISGHKSVSWYQQVLGQGPQFIFQYYEKEERGRGNFPDRFSARQFPNYSSELNVNALLLGDSALYLCASSGVTGIAQYFGPGTRLLVL.

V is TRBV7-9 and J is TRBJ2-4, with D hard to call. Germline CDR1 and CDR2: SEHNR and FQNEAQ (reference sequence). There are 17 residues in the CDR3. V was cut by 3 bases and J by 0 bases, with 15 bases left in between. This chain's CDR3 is CASSLSPEKSAKNIQYF. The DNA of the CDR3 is TGTGCCAGCAGCTTGAGTCCGGAGAAGTCAGCCAAAAACATTCAGTACTTC.

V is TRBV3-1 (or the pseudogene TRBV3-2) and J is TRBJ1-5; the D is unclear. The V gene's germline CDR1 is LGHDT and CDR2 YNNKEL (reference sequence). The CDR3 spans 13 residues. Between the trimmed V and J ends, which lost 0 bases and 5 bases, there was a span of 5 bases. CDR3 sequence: CASSQDDYQPQHF. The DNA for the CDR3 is TGTGCCAGCAGCCAAGACGACTATCAGCCCCAGCATTTT.

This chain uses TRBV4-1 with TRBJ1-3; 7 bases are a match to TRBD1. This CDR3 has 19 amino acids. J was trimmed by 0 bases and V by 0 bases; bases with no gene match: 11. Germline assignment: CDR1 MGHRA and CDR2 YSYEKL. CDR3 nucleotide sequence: TGCGCCAGCAGCCAAGATTTGACCACAGGGGCCAGCTCTGGAAACACCATATATTTT. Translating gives CASSQDLTTGASSGNTIYF.

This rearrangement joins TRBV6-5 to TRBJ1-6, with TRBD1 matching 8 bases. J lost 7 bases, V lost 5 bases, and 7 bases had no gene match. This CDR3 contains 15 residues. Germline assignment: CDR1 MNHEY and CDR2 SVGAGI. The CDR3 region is CASSPSGTGNSPLHF. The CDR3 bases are TGTGCCAGCAGTCCCTCCGGGACAGGCAATTCACCCCTCCACTTT.

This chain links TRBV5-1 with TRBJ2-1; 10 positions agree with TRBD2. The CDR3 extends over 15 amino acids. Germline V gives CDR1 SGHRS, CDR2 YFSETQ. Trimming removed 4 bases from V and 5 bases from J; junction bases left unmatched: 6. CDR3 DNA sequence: TGCGCCAGCAGCCTGCGGACTAGCGGAAACAATGAGCAGTTCTTC. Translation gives CASSLRTSGNNEQFF.

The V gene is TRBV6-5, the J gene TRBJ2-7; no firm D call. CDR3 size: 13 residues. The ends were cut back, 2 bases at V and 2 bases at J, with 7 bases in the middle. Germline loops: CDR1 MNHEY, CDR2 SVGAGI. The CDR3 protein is CASSYKSPYEQYF. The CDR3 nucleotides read TGTGCCAGCAGTTACAAGAGCCCCTACGAGCAGTACTTC.

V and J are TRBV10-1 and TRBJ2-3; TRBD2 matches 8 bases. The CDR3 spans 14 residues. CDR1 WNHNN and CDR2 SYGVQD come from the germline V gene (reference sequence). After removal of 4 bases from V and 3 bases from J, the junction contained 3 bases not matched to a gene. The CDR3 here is CASSGGTRTDTQYF. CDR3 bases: TGCGCCAGCAGTGGTGGGACTAGAACAGATACGCAGTATTTT.